This T cell receptor beta chain was observed in a study of T cell responses to AZD1222 COVID-19 vaccine. Second-dose groups at about 4 or about 12 weeks were pooled. Generated by immunoSEQ multiplex PCR, the TCRdb table keeps only in-frame clones and is missing some. Among roughly 130,000 clones listed, roughly 89% were seen once. General study points: Close to half of spike-specific TCRs reportedly recognize unmutated variant regions.

Comment on this clone: Its antigen is not identified.

V dropped 2 bases and J dropped 3 bases, with 17 bases sitting between them. Germline V CDR1 and CDR2: MDHEN, SYDVKM. The CDR3 is 16 amino acids. The TCR sequence derives from an adult who received the AZD1222 COVID-19 vaccine. The rearrangement joins TRBV28 to TRBJ2-7; D is undetermined. Sequencing was performed on peripheral blood, taken 28 days after the second AZD1222 dose. The CDR3 reads CASSLSFGGTIYEQYF. The CDR3 DNA is TGTGCCAGCAGTTTAAGTTTCGGCGGTACGATCTACGAGCAGTACTTC. The full variable domain, in which reference TRBV28 and TRBJ2-7 provide the parts outside the CDR3, is DVKVTQSSRYLVKRTGEKVFLECVQDMDHENMFWYRQDPGLGLRLIYFSYDVKMKEKGDIPEGYSVSREKKERFSLILESASTNQTSMYLCASSLSFGGTIYEQYFGPGTRLTVT.